Below are 19 T cell receptor beta chains sequenced from a single sample in a study of blood T cell repertoires in COVID-19. Profiled with immunoSEQ multiplex PCR; TCRdb holds only in-frame clones, not every one. The sample holds about 87,000 clones, more than 75% seen once. Sequencing input: peripheral blood. These TCRs come from a human donor in a cohort sampled during active COVID-19.

This rearrangement joins TRBV2 to TRBJ2-7, with a tentative D call TRBD2 (5 bases). The germline V and J ends were trimmed by 7 bases and 3 bases, with 16 bases remaining between them. This CDR3 is built from 14 residues. CDR1 is SNHLY and CDR2 is FYNNEI in the germline V gene. The CDR3 region is CASTTGKGSYEQYF. DNA of the CDR3: TGTGCCAGCACCACCGGGAAGGGAAGCTACGAGCAGTACTTC.

The chain couples TRBV10-3 to TRBJ2-1; 13 bases map to TRBD2. Losses at the gene ends were 6 bases for V and 10 bases for J; bases not matched to a gene: 9. CDR1 is ENHRY, CDR2 SYGVKD, per germline. CDR3 length equals 15 residues. For the CDR3, the DNA is TGTGCCATCAGCCGCGGACTAGCGGGAGCAGGAGAGCAGTTCTTC. Its translation: CAISRGLAGAGEQFF.

This clone was seen just once. This chain links TRBV27 with TRBJ2-7, with 7 bases matching TRBD2. Germline V lookup: CDR1 MNHEY, CDR2 SMNVEV (reference sequence). V was pared by 9 bases and J by 3 bases, with 2 bases of the junction left unmatched. The CDR3 is 11 residues long. CDR3 DNA: TGTGCCAGATGGGGGGGCTACGAGCAGTACTTC. Amino acid sequence: CARWGGYEQYF.

This clone is a singleton in its sample. The chain couples TRBV6-2 or TRBV6-3 to TRBJ2-6; TRBD2 is a possible D gene (6 bases). The germline gives CDR1 MNHEY, CDR2 SVGEGT. Trimming left V 4 bases short and J 4 bases short, with 14 bases between. The CDR3 spans 16 residues. This chain's CDR3 is CASSSPGERGANVLTF. DNA of the CDR3: TGTGCCAGCAGTTCTCCGGGGGAACGCGGGGCCAACGTCCTGACTTTC.

V and J are TRBV3-1 (or the pseudogene TRBV3-2) and TRBJ2-7; 7 positions match TRBD2. In germline, CDR1 is LGHDT, CDR2 YNNKEL (reference sequence). J gave up 9 bases and V 4 bases, and 12 bases lay outside the gene matches. The CDR3 runs to 14 residues. The CDR3 region has the DNA TGTGCCAGCAGCCGGGAGGGTGCATGGAAAGGGCAGTACTTC. Its protein is CASSREGAWKGQYF.

V is TRBV3-1 (or the pseudogene TRBV3-2) and J is TRBJ1-2, with D possibly TRBD1 on 6 matching bases. Trimming left V 4 bases short and J 9 bases short, with 15 bases between. CDR1 LGHDT and CDR2 YNNKEL come from the germline V gene (reference sequence). CDR3 length equals 13 residues. DNA of the CDR3: TGTGCCAGCAGCCCGTTGACAGGTTCAAGCTACACCTTC. It translates to CASSPLTGSSYTF.

V and J are TRBV19 and TRBJ1-4, with TRBD1 matching 7 bases. The J segment lost 3 bases and the V segment lost 5 bases, leaving 3 bases of the junction unmatched. The V gene's germline CDR1 is LNHDA and CDR2 SQIVND (reference sequence). The CDR3 spans 14 residues. As DNA, the CDR3 is TGTGCCAGTAGTCCCGGACAGGCTAATGAAAAACTGTTTTTT. Translated, it gives CASSPGQANEKLFF.

The V and J genes are TRBV7-6 and TRBJ2-5; tentative D call: TRBD2 (6 bases). This CDR3 contains 14 residues. Per germline, CDR1 SGHVS and CDR2 FNYEAQ. Deletions cut 5 bases from V and 3 bases from J, with 13 bases between. The DNA for the CDR3 is TGTGCCAGCAGCCAAGACCCTAGCGAAGAGACCCAGTACTTC. This gives the protein CASSQDPSEETQYF.

The chain uses TRBV4-2 and TRBJ2-5, with 7 positions matching TRBD2. The V gene end was trimmed by 1 base and the J gene end by 0 bases; junction bases not matched to a gene: 5. From germline, CDR1 is LGHNA and CDR2 YNFKEQ. This CDR3 has 16 residues. The CDR3 here is CASSQGGSGHQETQYF. In DNA, the CDR3 is TGTGCCAGCAGCCAAGGAGGTAGCGGGCACCAAGAGACCCAGTACTTC.

The chain combines TRBV27 with TRBJ2-1; TRBD2 matches at 10 bases. The CDR3 runs to 16 residues. Germline CDR1 is MNHEY and CDR2 is SMNVEV (reference sequence). The V and J ends lost 3 bases and 0 bases, in that order; junction bases with no gene match: 2. The CDR3 region has the DNA TGTGCCAGCAGTTTGGCTAGCGGGAGCTCCTACAATGAGCAGTTCTTC. It encodes CASSLASGSSYNEQFF.

V and J are TRBV9 and TRBJ1-1; D ambiguous. This CDR3 is 14 amino acids long. Deletions cut 2 bases from V and 8 bases from J, with 16 bases between. Germline V gene data show CDR1 as SGDLS and CDR2 as YYNGEE. Written as DNA, the CDR3 is TGTGCCAGCAGCGTTGGAGGGAAAAGTGTAGAAGCTTTCTTT. Its protein is CASSVGGKSVEAFF.

This clone showed up just once. This chain joins TRBV24-1 and TRBJ2-1, with 7 bases aligning to TRBD1. The CDR3 contains 13 residues. With 4 bases clipped from V and 10 bases from J, the junction kept 6 bases outside the gene matches. CDR1 KGHDR and CDR2 SFDVKD come from the germline V gene. The CDR3 bases are TGTGCCACCAGTGAAGGGGGCGAGGTCGAGCAGTTCTTC. Translated, it gives CATSEGGEVEQFF.

This sequence joins TRBV7-8 and TRBJ1-2; 10 bases are a match to TRBD1. After removal of 5 bases from V and 4 bases from J, the junction contained 4 bases not matched to a gene. Germline lookup yields CDR1 SGHVS and CDR2 FQNEAQ. This CDR3 contains 14 residues. The CDR3 loop reads CASSPWTGGYGYTF. CDR3 nucleotides: TGTGCCAGCAGCCCGTGGACAGGGGGCTATGGCTACACCTTC.

The gene calls are TRBV6-2 or TRBV6-3 and TRBJ2-7; possibly TRBD2 for D (6 bases). V gave up 5 bases and J gave up 2 bases, with 13 bases separating them. The CDR3 is 14 amino acids. Germline CDR1 reads MNHEY; CDR2 reads SVGEGT. CDR3 sequence reads: CASSTYGGPYEQYF. The CDR3 nucleotides are TGTGCCAGCAGTACCTATGGAGGGCCCTACGAGCAGTACTTC.

The chain couples TRBV7-2 to TRBJ1-2; D perhaps matches TRBD1 (5 bases). Germline values: CDR1 SGHTA, CDR2 FQGNSA. Between the trimmed V and J ends, which lost 0 bases and 7 bases, there was a span of 12 bases. CDR3 length: 14 amino acids. The CDR3: CASSLAGDPGGYTF. For the CDR3, the DNA is TGTGCCAGCAGCTTAGCAGGGGATCCCGGTGGCTACACCTTC.

V usage is TRBV24-1 and J usage is TRBJ1-4, with D perhaps TRBD1 (5 bases). Germline V gene lookup returns CDR1 KGHDR and CDR2 SFDVKD. CDR3 length: 15 residues. V lost 11 bases, J lost 2 bases, and 17 bases lay in between. DNA for the CDR3: TGTGCCAGCCTACTCCCCGGGGGGACTAATGAAAAACTGTTTTTT. Translation gives CASLLPGGTNEKLFF.

This rearrangement joins TRBV6-5 to TRBJ2-7, with TRBD2 matching over 8 bases. The CDR3 is 13 amino acids. V shed 6 bases and J 4 bases; nucleotides not matched to a gene: 5. CDR1 and CDR2 from the germline V gene are MNHEY and SVGAGI. CDR3 amino acids: CASRRPGGYEQYF. CDR3 in DNA: TGTGCCAGCAGGCGCCCGGGGGGGTACGAGCAGTACTTC.

V gene TRBV21-1 combines with J gene TRBJ1-5. TRBV21-1 is tagged as a pseudogene. This CDR3 is 14 amino acids long. CDR3 region: CASSSGTANQPQHF. Here the CDR3 DNA reads TGTGCCAGCAGCAGCGGGACCGCCAATCAGCCCCAGCATTTT.

The V call is TRBV11-2, the J call TRBJ2-3; 10 nucleotides align to TRBD2. Germline CDR1 and CDR2: SGHAT and FQNNGV. The CDR3 loop spans 16 amino acids. The V gene end was trimmed by 5 bases and the J gene end by 0 bases; junction bases not matched to a gene: 5. In nucleotides, the CDR3 is TGTGCCAGCAGCCACCTAGCGGGGGCTAGCACAGATACGCAGTATTTT. Translating it yields CASSHLAGASTDTQYF.